The subject of this entry is one T cell receptor beta chain. It was RNA transcripts that yielded the amplified TCR beta CDR3 regions. First-round RT-PCR of the TCR CDR3 relied on the HTBI primer set. TCRdb re-analysed the multiplex PCR reads in MiXCR, keeping a single row per CDR3 protein. Here the sample spans 550,000 to 850,000 distinct CDR3 sequences, 15% to 20% being singletons. The data derive from a study of T cells in Graves' hyperthyroidism and ophthalmopathy. This CDR3 spans 13 amino acids. From germline, CDR1 is SQVTM and CDR2 ANQGSEA. V lost 7 bases and J lost 4; bases outside the gene matches: 8.

The TCR comes from a woman between 50 and 59 years old with Graves' hyperthyroidism that later progressed to Graves' ophthalmopathy. The V and J genes are TRBV29-1 and TRBJ1-2; 8 nucleotides match TRBD1. The sequencing input was blood. In DNA form, the CDR3 reads TGCAGCGGGACCGGACAGGGAAGCTATGGCTACACCTTC. Its protein product is CSGTGQGSYGYTF.